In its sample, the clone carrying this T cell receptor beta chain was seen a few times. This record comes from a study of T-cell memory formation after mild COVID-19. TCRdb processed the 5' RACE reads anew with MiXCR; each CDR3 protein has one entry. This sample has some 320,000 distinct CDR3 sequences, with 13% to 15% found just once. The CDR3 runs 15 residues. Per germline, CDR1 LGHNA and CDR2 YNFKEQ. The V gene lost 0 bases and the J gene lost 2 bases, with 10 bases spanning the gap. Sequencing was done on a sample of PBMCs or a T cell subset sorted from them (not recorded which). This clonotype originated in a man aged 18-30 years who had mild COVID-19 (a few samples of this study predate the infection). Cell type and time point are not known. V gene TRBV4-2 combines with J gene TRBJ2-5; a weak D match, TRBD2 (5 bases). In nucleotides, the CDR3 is TGTGCCAGCAGCCAAGATAGGAGCGGACAAGAGACCCAGTACTTC. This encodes CASSQDRSGQETQYF.